Below, 30 T cell receptor beta chains from the same sample are listed, as sequenced in a study of T cell changes during pregnancy in multiple sclerosis. Profiling relied on immunoSEQ multiplex PCR, and the TCRdb table lists in-frame clones only, not all of them. This table holds about 31,000 clones, approximately 89% found once. Sequencing was performed on CD8+ T cells from peripheral blood mononuclear cells, taken in the second trimester of pregnancy. The receptors here all came from a female donor with multiple sclerosis, enrolled in a pregnancy study.

V and J are TRBV19 and TRBJ1-4, with 7 bases aligning to TRBD1. The ends lost 7 bases at V and 8 bases at J; junction bases unmatched: 4. The germline gives CDR1 LNHDA, CDR2 SQIVND (reference sequence). The CDR3 has 12 residues. The CDR3 sequence is CASMTQGEKLFF. CDR3 DNA sequence: TGTGCCAGTATGACACAGGGGGAAAAACTGTTTTTT. Supplemented by reference TRBV19 and TRBJ1-4, the full variable domain reads DGGITQSPKYLFRKEGQNVTLSCEQNLNHDAMYWYRQDPGQGLRLIYYSQIVNDFQKGDIAEGYSVSREKKESFPLTVTSAQKNPTAFYLCASMTQGEKLFFGSGTQLSVL.

The chain's CDR3 is CASSQDGAMDPYNEQFF. CDR3 bases: TGCGCCAGCAGCCAAGATGGGGCTATGGACCCATACAATGAGCAGTTCTTC. The rearrangement uses TRBV4-3 and TRBJ2-1, with D perhaps TRBD1 (5 bases). Deletions cut 0 bases from V and 4 bases from J, with 16 bases between. Looked up from germline, CDR1 is LGHNA and CDR2 is YSLEER. The CDR3 spans 17 residues.

This chain links TRBV27 with TRBJ2-5, with a possible D match to TRBD1 (5 bases). The germline gives CDR1 MNHEY, CDR2 SMNVEV (reference sequence). This CDR3 is 16 amino acids long. V dropped 5 bases and J dropped 2 bases, with 18 bases sitting between them. The CDR3 region has the DNA TGTGCCAGCAGTCCAATCCTAGACAGCGCTCAAGAGACCCAGTACTTC. Translation: CASSPILDSAQETQYF.

The chain employs TRBV7-9 and TRBJ2-1; D unclear. The CDR3 loop spans 18 amino acids. Germline CDR1 reads SEHNR; CDR2 reads FQNEAQ (reference sequence). The ends were cut back, 1 base at V and 4 bases at J, with 20 bases in the middle. CDR3 sequence reads: CASSLDAATKLIYNEQFF. The CDR3 nucleotides read TGTGCCAGCAGCTTAGATGCGGCTACGAAACTCATATACAATGAGCAGTTCTTC.

The CDR3 here is CASSLRGLATYEQYF. The CDR3 DNA reads as TGTGCCAGCAGTTTAAGGGGACTAGCTACCTACGAGCAGTACTTC. V gene TRBV27 combines with J gene TRBJ2-7, with 9 positions matching TRBD2. V shed 2 bases and J 2 bases; nucleotides not matched to a gene: 4. Germline V gene lookup returns CDR1 MNHEY and CDR2 SMNVEV (reference sequence). The CDR3 has 15 residues.

This clone appeared a single time. The J gene is TRBJ1-2, the V gene TRBV6-6; tentatively, D is TRBD1 (6 bases). Germline V lookup: CDR1 MNHNY, CDR2 SVGAGI (reference sequence). The CDR3 spans 14 residues. Trimming took off 8 bases at V and 3 bases at J, with 16 bases between the two ends. DNA of the CDR3: TGTGCCAGCCAAGCAGGGGCGAGGGACTATGGCTACACCTTC. Protein product: CASQAGARDYGYTF.

The chain uses TRBV19 and TRBJ2-2; the D is unclear. Germline CDR1 reads LNHDA; CDR2 reads SQIVND (reference sequence). Trimming took off 2 bases at V and 5 bases at J, with 18 bases between the two ends. The CDR3 is 17 amino acids. CDR3 bases: TGTGCCAGTAGTATACTCGCCCCTAGTGGAATAACCGGGGAGCTGTTTTTT. Amino acid sequence: CASSILAPSGITGELFF.

On this clone itself: Additional DNA sequences in this sample encode the identical CDR3. The chain employs TRBV5-1 and TRBJ2-7; tentative D call: TRBD2 (5 bases). V gave up 0 bases and J gave up 1 base, with 8 bases separating them. The germline CDR1 and CDR2 sequences are SGHRS and YFSETQ. The CDR3 is made up of 14 amino acids. The CDR3 nucleotides read TGCGCCAGCAGCTTGGCCGGAGGATCCTACGAGCAGTACTTC. Amino acid sequence: CASSLAGGSYEQYF. The full variable domain, in which reference TRBV5-1 and TRBJ2-7 provide the parts outside the CDR3, is KAGVTQTPRYLIKTRGQQVTLSCSPISGHRSVSWYQQTPGQGLQFLFEYFSETQRNKGNFPGRFSGRQFSNSRSEMNVSTLELGDSALYLCASSLAGGSYEQYFGPGTRLTVT.

This chain links TRBV7-9 with TRBJ2-7, with a tentative D call TRBD2 (5 bases). Trimming took off 4 bases at V and 1 base at J, with 11 bases between the two ends. Germline lookup yields CDR1 SEHNR and CDR2 FQNEAQ (reference sequence). The CDR3 has 14 amino acids. The CDR3 spells CASSSPTGSYEQYF. In nucleotides, the CDR3 is TGTGCCAGCAGCTCCCCTACGGGATCCTACGAGCAGTACTTC. The whole variable domain, filled in from reference TRBV7-9 and TRBJ2-7, reads DTGVSQNPRHKITKRGQNVTFRCDPISEHNRLYWYRQTLGQGPEFLTYFQNEAQLEKSRLLSDRFSAERPKGSFSTLEIQRTEQGDSAMYLCASSSPTGSYEQYFGPGTRLTVT.

The genes are TRBV7-9 and TRBJ2-5; D is unresolved. CDR3 length: 12 amino acids. Trimming cost V 4 bases and J 5 bases, with 8 bases left between them. Germline V gene data show CDR1 as SEHNR and CDR2 as FQNEAQ (reference sequence). In DNA form, the CDR3 reads TGTGCCAGCAGCTCCCGTGTGGAGACCCAGTACTTC. Protein product: CASSSRVETQYF.

The chain uses TRBV29-1 and TRBJ1-1, with D unresolved. The CDR3 has 14 residues. Germline CDR1 reads SQVTM; CDR2 reads ANQGSEA. Trimming left V 8 bases short and J 1 base short, with 17 bases between. This CDR3 is CSSRRSSENTEAFF. The CDR3 nucleotides are TGCAGCTCACGGAGGTCGTCTGAGAACACTGAAGCTTTCTTT.

J is TRBJ2-5 and V is TRBV29-1; TRBD2 matches at 8 bases. This CDR3 spans 17 amino acids. Germline V gene sequence: CDR1 SQVTM, CDR2 ANQGSEA. V shed 6 bases, J shed 2 bases, and the junction held 17 bases outside the gene matches. The CDR3: CSVTLPRRGVRQETQYF. The DNA of the CDR3 is TGCAGCGTCACCCTCCCGAGGCGGGGGGTACGTCAAGAGACCCAGTACTTC.

The sample holds one count of this clone. V gene TRBV11-2 combines with J gene TRBJ2-1, with 8 bases aligning to TRBD1. This CDR3 is 15 amino acids long. V shed 10 bases and J 10 bases; nucleotides not matched to a gene: 18. Germline V gene lookup returns CDR1 SGHAT and CDR2 FQNNGV. CDR3 bases: TGTGCCACCACCGTTGGCGGGACAGGTTTCGGAGAGCAGTTCTTC. Its translation is CATTVGGTGFGEQFF.

The sample holds one count of this clone. This chain links TRBV19 with TRBJ2-2; tentative D call: TRBD1 (5 bases). CDR1 LNHDA and CDR2 SQIVND come from the germline V gene (reference sequence). The V end lost 8 bases, the J end lost 3 bases, and 19 bases lay between the germline ends. CDR3 size: 16 residues. CDR3 in amino acids: CASEVGQGEDTGELFF. In DNA form, the CDR3 reads TGTGCCAGTGAAGTCGGGCAGGGCGAGGACACCGGGGAGCTGTTTTTT.

This clone showed up just a few times. The gene calls are TRBV19 and TRBJ1-1; possibly TRBD1 for D (6 bases). V was pared by 3 bases and J by 2 bases, with 13 bases between. Germline assignment: CDR1 LNHDA and CDR2 SQIVND (reference sequence). This CDR3 spans 15 amino acids. The CDR3, as DNA: TGTGCCAGTAGTATCGACGGGGGGCGAAACACTGAAGCTTTCTTT. It codes for CASSIDGGRNTEAFF.

This clone was recorded once. This rearrangement joins TRBV19 to TRBJ2-3; possibly TRBD2 for D (5 bases). The CDR3 spans 16 residues. The germline CDR1 and CDR2 sequences are LNHDA and SQIVND (reference sequence). V was shortened by 8 bases and J by 0 bases, with 18 bases between the two germline ends. CDR3 region: CASSGIFTDSTDTQYF. The CDR3 bases are TGTGCCAGTTCGGGAATTTTTACCGATAGCACAGATACGCAGTATTTT. Together with reference TRBV19 and TRBJ2-3, the CDR3 gives the full variable domain: DGGITQSPKYLFRKEGQNVTLSCEQNLNHDAMYWYRQDPGQGLRLIYYSQIVNDFQKGDIAEGYSVSREKKESFPLTVTSAQKNPTAFYLCASSGIFTDSTDTQYFGPGTRLTVL.

This clone was counted once. The rearrangement joins TRBV29-1 to TRBJ1-2; TRBD1 might be the D (5 bases). Germline V gene lookup returns CDR1 SQVTM and CDR2 ANQGSEA. This CDR3 has 13 amino acids. Trimming removed 4 bases at V and 4 bases at J, with 13 bases between. In DNA form, the CDR3 reads TGCAGCGTTGTAGACAGCGTAACCTATGGCTACACCTTC. Its protein is CSVVDSVTYGYTF.

The chain links TRBV7-8 to TRBJ1-5, with 9 bases that match TRBD1. V trimming: 5 bases; J trimming: 6 bases; junction bases outside the gene matches: 14. The CDR3 covers 17 residues. Per germline, CDR1 SGHVS and CDR2 FQNEAQ. CDR3 region: CASSQPRTGEGSQPQHF. The CDR3 nucleotides read TGTGCCAGCAGCCAGCCAAGGACAGGGGAGGGGAGTCAGCCCCAGCATTTT.

This clone was recorded a few times. The V call is TRBV7-9, the J call TRBJ2-1; D remains unclear. Trimming removed 5 bases at V and 2 bases at J, with 22 bases between. The CDR3 runs to 18 residues. The germline V gene encodes CDR1 SEHNR and CDR2 FQNEAQ (reference sequence). The CDR3 sequence: CASSPPVGESRTYNEQFF. The CDR3 region has the DNA TGTGCCAGCAGCCCCCCGGTGGGCGAGAGCCGTACCTACAATGAGCAGTTCTTC.

The V call is TRBV28, the J call TRBJ2-5; 7 nucleotides line up with TRBD2. The CDR3 extends over 16 amino acids. Trimming at V came to 6 bases and at J to 3 bases, leaving 13 bases not matched to a gene. Germline V gives CDR1 MDHEN, CDR2 SYDVKM. CDR3 sequence: CASRVSLGAGEETQYF. In DNA, the CDR3 is TGTGCCAGCAGAGTTTCGCTCGGGGCGGGAGAAGAGACCCAGTACTTC.

The chain has TRBV7-8 and TRBJ2-1; D remains ambiguous. V lost 7 bases and J lost 1, with 8 bases in between. In germline, CDR1 is SGHVS, CDR2 FQNEAQ. This CDR3 has 13 residues. The CDR3: CASNAGSYNEQFF. The CDR3 nucleotides are TGTGCCAGCAACGCAGGTTCCTACAATGAGCAGTTCTTC. The variable domain in full, with the rest retrieved from reference TRBV7-8 and TRBJ2-1, is GAGVSQSPRYKVAKRGQDVALRCDPISGHVSLFWYQQALGQGPEFLTYFQNEAQLDKSGLPSDRFFAERPEGSVSTLKIQRTQQEDSAVYLCASNAGSYNEQFFGPGTRLTVL.

The chain recombines TRBV4-3 with TRBJ2-2; D remains unclear. The length of the CDR3 is 15 residues. CDR1 is LGHNA and CDR2 is YSLEER in the germline V gene. The V end was cut by 0 bases, the J end by 3 bases, with 8 bases between. The CDR3 DNA reads TGCGCCAGCAGCCAAGAAACCGCAGACACCGGGGAGCTGTTTTTT. This sequence encodes CASSQETADTGELFF.

The chain carries TRBV30 and TRBJ2-7, with 15 bases matching TRBD2. The germline V gene has CDR1 GTSNPN and CDR2 SVGIG (reference sequence). The V segment lost 8 bases and the J segment 6 bases; nucleotides outside the gene matches: 14. The CDR3 totals 16 residues. The CDR3 loop reads CAAGLAGGPYSSEQYF. The CDR3 region has the DNA TGTGCCGCCGGACTAGCGGGAGGGCCTTACTCCAGCGAGCAGTACTTC.

This clone appeared a few times. The chain joins TRBV15 to TRBJ2-7; 8 bases agree with TRBD1. V lost 4 bases, J lost 7 bases, and 6 bases stayed unmatched. CDR3 length: 13 residues. Germline values: CDR1 LNHNV, CDR2 YYDKDF (reference sequence). The CDR3 DNA follows: TGTGCCACCAGCATCTCAGGGGGCGGGGAGCAGTACTTC. This encodes CATSISGGGEQYF.

V gene TRBV7-2 combines with J gene TRBJ1-1; 7 nucleotides match TRBD1. J was trimmed by 6 bases and V by 2 bases; bases with no gene match: 6. This CDR3 region has 14 residues. Germline loops: CDR1 SGHTA, CDR2 FQGNSA. The CDR3 DNA reads as TGTGCCAGCAGCTTAAGGCAGGGGGATCCTGAAGCTTTCTTT. Translated, it gives CASSLRQGDPEAFF.

The DNA for the CDR3 is TGCGCCAGCAGCTTGGGACAGAACTACGAGCAGTACTTC. Its protein is CASSLGQNYEQYF. The chain employs TRBV5-1 and TRBJ2-7; tentatively, D is TRBD1 (5 bases). Germline loops: CDR1 SGHRS, CDR2 YFSETQ. The CDR3 contains 13 residues. Trimming stripped 0 bases from V and 3 bases from J, with 7 bases between. Variable domain in full (rest from reference TRBV5-1 and TRBJ2-7): KAGVTQTPRYLIKTRGQQVTLSCSPISGHRSVSWYQQTPGQGLQFLFEYFSETQRNKGNFPGRFSGRQFSNSRSEMNVSTLELGDSALYLCASSLGQNYEQYFGPGTRLTVT.

This chain connects TRBV19 to TRBJ2-2; 14 positions match TRBD2. Germline CDR1 and CDR2: LNHDA and SQIVND (reference sequence). With V trimmed by 6 bases and J by 2 bases, 14 bases remained unmatched. This CDR3 is built from 20 residues. CDR3 nucleotide sequence: TGTGCCAGTAGCGGACTAGCGGGAGGACTTACAAAATCTAACACCGGGGAGCTGTTTTTT. This sequence encodes CASSGLAGGLTKSNTGELFF.

The V call is TRBV28, the J call TRBJ2-7, with 10 bases that match TRBD2. V lost 6 bases, J lost 1 base, and 9 bases stayed unmatched. The CDR3 is 16 residues long. Germline CDR1 reads MDHEN; CDR2 reads SYDVKM. CDR3 sequence (DNA): TGTGCCAGCAGCCTGGGGGCTAGCGGGAGTTCCTACGAGCAGTACTTC. Translated, it gives CASSLGASGSSYEQYF.

The chain is built from TRBV7-2 and TRBJ2-7, with 9 bases matching TRBD1. Germline loops: CDR1 SGHTA, CDR2 FQGNSA. Trimming at V came to 5 bases and at J to 4 bases, leaving 9 bases not matched to a gene. The CDR3 runs to 15 residues. CDR3 in amino acids: CASSIYRGPSYEQYF. The DNA for the CDR3 is TGTGCCAGCAGCATTTACAGGGGGCCATCTTACGAGCAGTACTTC.

This clone occurred a few times. DNA for the CDR3: TGTGCCAGCACCCCCGGACGGGAGAATAATGAGCAGTTCTTC. Amino acid sequence: CASTPGRENNEQFF. The J gene is TRBJ2-1, the V gene TRBV6-1, with D maybe TRBD2 (6 bases). Trimming took off 7 bases at V and 7 bases at J, with 17 bases between the two ends. CDR3 length equals 14 residues. Germline values: CDR1 MNHNS, CDR2 SASEGT.